The 16 T cell receptor beta chains in this list originate from one sample, sequenced in a study of blood T cell repertoires in COVID-19. Sequenced by immunoSEQ multiplex PCR; TCRdb stores in-frame clones only, minus some. Of around 190,000 clones listed, 70% to 80% were seen once; the top ten hold about 6.5%. Sequenced material: peripheral blood. The receptors here all came from a woman in her thirties or forties with COVID-19, enrolled during active disease.

The J gene is TRBJ2-3, the V gene TRBV10-3; D is ambiguous. Germline V gene data show CDR1 as ENHRY and CDR2 as SYGVKD. The CDR3 covers 13 residues. V lost 6 bases and J lost 3, with 10 bases in between. The chain's CDR3 is CAIRETLTDTQYF. DNA for the CDR3: TGTGCCATCAGGGAGACTCTGACAGATACGCAGTATTTT.

This clone was observed once. V usage is TRBV5-1 and J usage is TRBJ1-6; 7 bases agree with TRBD1. The V and J ends lost 4 bases and 7 bases, in that order; junction bases with no gene match: 5. This CDR3 is built from 14 residues. Per the germline V gene, CDR1 is SGHRS and CDR2 is YFSETQ. This chain's CDR3 is CASSNGTDNSPLHF. CDR3 sequence (DNA): TGCGCCAGCAGCAACGGGACAGACAATTCACCCCTCCACTTT. The entire variable domain, with the rest obtained from reference TRBV5-1 and TRBJ1-6, is as follows: KAGVTQTPRYLIKTRGQQVTLSCSPISGHRSVSWYQQTPGQGLQFLFEYFSETQRNKGNFPGRFSGRQFSNSRSEMNVSTLELGDSALYLCASSNGTDNSPLHFGNGTRLTVT.

This chain joins TRBV19 and TRBJ1-5; possibly TRBD1 for D (5 bases). There are 13 residues in the CDR3. V was trimmed by 10 bases and J by 2 bases, leaving 12 bases between them. Germline V CDR1 and CDR2: LNHDA, SQIVND (reference sequence). CDR3 DNA: TGTGCCACGGGGGATTTGGGCAATCAGCCCCAGCATTTT. This gives the protein CATGDLGNQPQHF.

This clone showed up just once. CDR3 sequence: CASSMRRLEAFF. Here the CDR3 DNA reads TGTGCCAGTAGTATGAGGAGGCTTGAAGCTTTCTTT. The rearrangement links TRBV19 to TRBJ1-1; D is unclear. V was trimmed by 3 bases and J by 7 bases, leaving 9 bases between them. Germline V gene data show CDR1 as LNHDA and CDR2 as SQIVND (reference sequence). The CDR3 consists of 12 residues.

The V and J genes are TRBV2 and TRBJ2-2; the D gene is possibly TRBD2 (5 bases). Germline V gene lookup returns CDR1 SNHLY and CDR2 FYNNEI. The ends were cut back, 4 bases at V and 7 bases at J, with 13 bases in the middle. The length of the CDR3 is 14 residues. The chain's CDR3 is CASSGVGGHGELFF. The CDR3 region has the DNA TGTGCCAGCAGTGGAGTAGGCGGGCACGGGGAGCTGTTTTTT. The full variable domain, with the rest looked up from reference TRBV2 and TRBJ2-2, is EPEVTQTPSHQVTQMGQEVILRCVPISNHLYFYWYRQILGQKVEFLVSFYNNEISEKSEIFDDQFSVERPDGSNFTLKIRSTKLEDSAMYFCASSGVGGHGELFFGEGSRLTVL.

The sample holds one count of this clone. The V and J genes are TRBV23-1 and TRBJ2-7; the D gene is possibly TRBD1 (5 bases). TRBV23-1 is given ORF status, its function remaining uncertain. Trimming took off 2 bases at V and 4 bases at J, with 12 bases between the two ends. This CDR3 has 14 amino acids. CDR3 loop: CASSQRGAPYEQYF. CDR3 DNA: TGCGCCAGCAGTCAAAGGGGCGCCCCTTACGAGCAGTACTTC.

This sequence joins TRBV24-1 and TRBJ2-7; 12 nucleotides match TRBD1. This CDR3 is built from 16 residues. V gave up 9 bases and J gave up 5 bases; unmatched junction bases: 13. Germline CDR1 is KGHDR and CDR2 is SFDVKD. CDR3 sequence reads: CATSKPGQGAVNEQYF. CDR3 DNA: TGTGCCACCTCTAAACCGGGACAGGGGGCGGTCAACGAGCAGTACTTC.

This chain links TRBV6-2 or TRBV6-3 with TRBJ1-5; a weak D match, TRBD1 (6 bases). This CDR3 comprises 16 residues. Germline V lookup: CDR1 MNHEY, CDR2 SVGEGT. V shed 5 bases and J shed 0 bases, with 14 bases lying between them. This CDR3 is CASSTIGQTSNQPQHF. CDR3 bases: TGTGCCAGCAGTACCATAGGACAGACTAGCAATCAGCCCCAGCATTTT.

This chain connects TRBV4-3 to TRBJ2-7, with 9 bases fitting TRBD1. Germline loops: CDR1 LGHNA, CDR2 YSLEER. The CDR3 spans 14 residues. Trimming at V came to 1 base and at J to 4 bases, leaving 2 bases not matched to a gene. The CDR3 loop is CASSQAGTGYEQYF. In nucleotides, the CDR3 is TGCGCCAGCAGCCAAGCCGGGACAGGGTACGAGCAGTACTTC.

The rearrangement uses TRBV5-1 and TRBJ2-7, with 11 bases identical to TRBD2. J lost 4 bases, V lost 4 bases, and 10 bases had no gene match. Germline loops: CDR1 SGHRS, CDR2 YFSETQ. The CDR3 is 16 residues long. CDR3 amino acids: CASSGSSGLAVYEQYF. In DNA, the CDR3 is TGCGCCAGCAGCGGATCGTCGGGACTAGCGGTATACGAGCAGTACTTC.

This sequence joins TRBV18 and TRBJ2-1, with a tentative D call TRBD2 (6 bases). The CDR3 has 15 amino acids. The V and J ends lost 4 bases and 3 bases respectively, with 13 bases between them. From germline, CDR1 is KGHSH and CDR2 LQKENI. Here the CDR3 DNA reads TGTGCCAGCTCACGGGGGGACGGAAGCTACAATGAGCAGTTCTTC. As protein: CASSRGDGSYNEQFF. The full variable domain, with the rest looked up from reference TRBV18 and TRBJ2-1, is NAGVMQNPRHLVRRRGQEARLRCSPMKGHSHVYWYRQLPEEGLKFMVYLQKENIIDESGMPKERFSAEFPKEGPSILRIQQVVRGDSAAYFCASSRGDGSYNEQFFGPGTRLTVL.

This clone was counted once. The gene calls are TRBV10-2 and TRBJ2-3; 7 bases are shared with TRBD2. The CDR3 extends over 15 amino acids. Germline trimming cut 3 bases from V and 2 bases from J; bases unmatched to any gene: 5. The V gene's germline CDR1 is WSHSY and CDR2 SAAADI. The CDR3, as DNA: TGCGCCAGCAGTGAACAAGCGGGGATCACAGATACGCAGTATTTT. Its translation: CASSEQAGITDTQYF.

Written as DNA, the CDR3 is TGTGCCAGCAGCGTAGGTCGAGGTCCCACTCAGCCCCAGCATTTT. The encoded protein is CASSVGRGPTQPQHF. The V call is TRBV9, the J call TRBJ1-5; D gene unclear. This CDR3 spans 15 amino acids. Germline V gene sequence: CDR1 SGDLS, CDR2 YYNGEE. V was clipped by 0 bases and J by 6 bases, with 13 bases between them. The entire variable domain, with the rest obtained from reference TRBV9 and TRBJ1-5, is as follows: DSGVTQTPKHLITATGQRVTLRCSPRSGDLSVYWYQQSLDQGLQFLIQYYNGEERAKGNILERFSAQQFPDLHSELNLSSLELGDSALYFCASSVGRGPTQPQHFGDGTRLSIL.

This chain uses TRBV4-1 with TRBJ1-5; 9 positions agree with TRBD1. V was clipped by 5 bases and J by 2 bases; unmatched bases: 4. CDR1 is MGHRA and CDR2 is YSYEKL in the germline V gene. The CDR3 is 15 residues long. The CDR3 is CASSAWTGGNQPQHF. For the CDR3, the DNA is TGCGCCAGCAGCGCATGGACAGGGGGCAATCAGCCCCAGCATTTT.

The J gene is TRBJ2-3, the V gene TRBV7-2; 10 positions match TRBD2. The germline V gene encodes CDR1 SGHTA and CDR2 FQGNSA. V trimming: 3 bases; J trimming: 4 bases; junction bases outside the gene matches: 7. CDR3 length equals 16 residues. CDR3 amino acids: CASSLSSGSFPDTQYF. The CDR3 DNA sequence: TGTGCCAGCAGCTTGTCTAGCGGGAGTTTCCCAGATACGCAGTATTTT.

This clone was seen only a few times. V gene TRBV6-2 or TRBV6-3 combines with J gene TRBJ2-5; possible D gene TRBD2, 5 bases. Germline-derived CDR1 and CDR2 are MNHEY and SVGEGT. Deletions cut 2 bases from V and 0 bases from J, with 7 bases between. The CDR3 covers 14 residues. The CDR3 is CASSYGSYQETQYF. DNA for the CDR3: TGTGCCAGCAGTTACGGGAGTTACCAAGAGACCCAGTACTTC.